The clone carrying this TCR beta chain has just a few counts. Its target is not known. The CDR3 runs 16 residues. Germline V gene data show CDR1 as SGHRS and CDR2 as YFSETQ. Trimming at V came to 4 bases and at J to 2 bases, leaving 9 bases not matched to a gene. MiXCR, run by TCRdb on the 5' RACE reads, gives a single entry per CDR3 protein. The data contain approximately 260,000 distinct CDR3 sequences, roughly 5.2% of them singletons. The sample comes from a study of T cells after yellow fever vaccination. Findings of the study overall: It was a small share of clonotypes that appeared in both CD4 and CD8 compartments.

The chain links TRBV5-1 to TRBJ2-5; 9 bases line up with TRBD1. The TCR sequence derives from a man aged 18 to 30 who received the YFV17D yellow fever vaccine. The sample in question was CD4+ T cells sorted from PBMCs, obtained on the day of the yellow fever booster vaccination. CDR3 sequence: CASSRTRQGGQETQYF. In nucleotides, the CDR3 is TGCGCCAGCAGCAGGACTAGACAGGGGGGACAAGAGACCCAGTACTTC.